This TCR beta chain was obtained from a study of regulatory T cells in long-lasting Graves disease. Findings and caveats of the study: Persistent disease was associated with favored TRBV28 usage and with favored use of TRBJ1-2 and TRBJ2-5. With a small sample size, accuracy may have been reduced.

Arm-PCR of CDR3 regions and iRepertoire HTBI primers were used to build TCR beta libraries. From the multiplex PCR reads, TCRdb called clonotypes with MiXCR, one entry per CDR3 protein. Here the sample spans fewer than 600,000 distinct CDR3 sequences, 20% to 25% being singletons. This clonotype has a count of ten or more. Its antigen is as yet unknown. The CDR3 is made up of 15 amino acids. The germline V and J ends were trimmed by 1 base and 1 base, with 10 bases remaining between them. Noted time point: persistent/refractory GD, antithyroid drugs over 5 years with positive TRAb. Isolated PBMC RNA provided the starting material for the TCR library.

The chain carries TRBV12-3 or TRBV12-4 and TRBJ1-1, with a tentative D call TRBD1 (6 bases). Sample: peripheral blood mononuclear cells (PBMCs), taken when the disease was refractory, from a patient treated with antithyroid drugs. This receptor was taken from a female donor with Graves disease. Here the CDR3 reads CASSLGTASNTEAFF. In nucleotides, the CDR3 is TGTGCCAGCAGTTTAGGGACAGCGTCGAACACTGAAGCTTTCTTT.